This T cell receptor beta chain was found in a study of spatial heterogeneity in lung cancer. As to time point: sample taken at primary tumor resection. The V end was cut by 10 bases, the J end by 4 bases, with 19 bases between. Germline V gives CDR1 SGHTA, CDR2 FQGNSA. The CDR3 covers 14 residues. This clonotype has only a few counts. In the library, each TCR cDNA molecule bore its own unique molecular identifier. A single record per CDR3 protein comes from TCRdb applying MiXCR to the 5' RACE reads. The data show tens of thousands of distinct CDR3 sequences, about 12% seen once. This sample comprised PBMCs, obtained at surgery. The sequence came from a male donor with early-stage non-small cell lung cancer. This chain uses TRBV7-2 with TRBJ1-2, with TRBD1 as a possible D gene (6 bases). CDR3 coding DNA: TGTGCCACGGGGGGTGACAGGACGGCCTATGGCTACACCTTC. Protein sequence: CATGGDRTAYGYTF.